The sequence of this T cell receptor (beta chain) was determined in a study of regulatory T cells in long-lasting Graves disease. Building of the TCR beta libraries involved iRepertoire HTBI primers and Arm-PCR of CDR3 regions. TCRdb itself ran the multiplex PCR reads through MiXCR, one entry per CDR3 protein. The sample yields about 450,000 distinct CDR3 sequences, 15% to 20% seen once. This clonotype was picked up a small number of times. As yet, its antigen is unknown. With 5 bases clipped from V and 5 bases from J, the junction kept 12 bases outside the gene matches. The V gene's germline CDR1 is SNHLY and CDR2 FYNNEI. The CDR3 contains 16 residues. Time point here: newly diagnosed GD, antithyroid drugs for less than 3 months. The TCR library was made from RNA extracted from PBMCs. Study results and limitations: Reduced TCR diversity was observed in persistent Graves' patients versus newly diagnosed patients.

This sample was also put to use in a study of T cells in Graves' hyperthyroidism and ophthalmopathy. That report adds: In the first-round RT-PCR of the TCR CDR3, the HTBI primer set was used.

V gene TRBV2 combines with J gene TRBJ2-7; 10 nucleotides line up with TRBD2. The specimen comprised peripheral blood mononuclear cells (PBMCs), sampled at new diagnosis, from a patient treated with antithyroid drugs. The sequence was obtained from a woman aged 30 to 39 with Graves disease. DNA of the CDR3: TGTGCCAGCAGTTGGCCAGCGGGAGGGCCTCGGAACGAGCAGTACTTC. Translated, it gives CASSWPAGGPRNEQYF. The complete variable domain, with remaining parts taken from reference TRBV2 and TRBJ2-7, reads EPEVTQTPSHQVTQMGQEVILRCVPISNHLYFYWYRQILGQKVEFLVSFYNNEISEKSEIFDDQFSVERPDGSNFTLKIRSTKLEDSAMYFCASSWPAGGPRNEQYFGPGTRLTVT.